The T cell receptor (beta chain) described here comes from a study of T cells in Graves' hyperthyroidism and ophthalmopathy. TCR beta CDR3 regions were amplified from RNA. Carried out on the TCR CDR3, a first-round RT-PCR used the HTBI primer set. In TCRdb, the multiplex PCR reads were re-called with MiXCR into one record per CDR3 protein. Among fewer than 850,000 distinct CDR3 sequences listed, about 18% were seen once. V was trimmed by 7 bases and J by 0 bases, leaving 11 bases between them. Per germline, CDR1 SNHLY and CDR2 FYNNEI. This CDR3 is 14 amino acids long. This clonotype came up many times.

The TCR was taken from a middle-aged man with Graves' hyperthyroidism. The sample was blood. The chain combines TRBV2 with TRBJ2-3; maybe TRBD1 (5 bases). DNA for the CDR3: TGTGCCAGCACCCCCAGGACAAGCACAGATACGCAGTATTTT. Translating gives CASTPRTSTDTQYF.